This is a list of T cell receptor beta chains from one sample in a study of blood T cell repertoires in COVID-19. The assay was immunoSEQ multiplex PCR, and TCRdb's table has in-frame clones only and misses some. This table holds 88,000 or so clones, 85% found once. Sequencing input: peripheral blood. These receptors all stem from a man between 60 and 75 years old with acute or convalescent COVID-19. Both conserved end residues are part of each CDR3. Each record gives: V gene, clone size, J gene, D gene, CDR3 DNA, CDR3 protein. A D gene is named only where the DNA matches it firmly. The size field is filled for only some rows; it gives once, few, many or a size class.

V gene: TRBV10-1; clone size: once; J gene: TRBJ1-5; D gene: -; CDR3 DNA: TGCGCCAGCAGTGAGAGCAGGGTCGGCAATCAGCCCCAGCATTTT; CDR3 protein: CASSESRVGNQPQHF
V gene: TRBV29-1; clone size: -; J gene: TRBJ2-6; D gene: -; CDR3 DNA: TGCAGCGTTGGGCAGGGATCTGGGGCCAACGTCCTGACTTTC; CDR3 protein: CSVGQGSGANVLTF
V gene: TRBV18; clone size: -; J gene: TRBJ2-5; D gene: -; CDR3 DNA: TGTGCCAGTCAAGGTAGCGAGACCCAGTACTTC; CDR3 protein: CASQGSETQYF
V gene: TRBV9; clone size: -; J gene: TRBJ2-6; D gene: TRBD1; CDR3 DNA: TGTGCCAGCAGCGAACAGGGGGCGGGTGGGGCCAACGTCCTGACTTTC; CDR3 protein: CASSEQGAGGANVLTF
V gene: TRBV30; clone size: -; J gene: TRBJ2-1; D gene: -; CDR3 DNA: TGTGCCTGGAGTGTAGGGGTTAATGAGCAGTTCTTC; CDR3 protein: CAWSVGVNEQFF
V gene: TRBV6-5; clone size: -; J gene: TRBJ1-3; D gene: -; CDR3 DNA: TGTGCCAGCGGCGACAGCTCGGGAAACACCATATATTTT; CDR3 protein: CASGDSSGNTIYF
V gene: TRBV7-2; clone size: -; J gene: TRBJ2-2; D gene: TRBD2; CDR3 DNA: TGTGCCAGCAGCTTGAGAGCGGGGGGGCCTACCGGGGAGCTGTTTTTT; CDR3 protein: CASSLRAGGPTGELFF
V gene: TRBV6-2/TRBV6-3; clone size: -; J gene: TRBJ2-3; D gene: -; CDR3 DNA: TGTGCCAGCAGTTATGGATCTGGGGGCGCAGATACGCAGTATTTT; CDR3 protein: CASSYGSGGADTQYF
V gene: TRBV6-5; clone size: -; J gene: TRBJ2-1; D gene: TRBD1; CDR3 DNA: TGTGCCAGCAGTTACGACAGGGATACCTACAATGAGCAGTTCTTC; CDR3 protein: CASSYDRDTYNEQFF
V gene: TRBV4-3; clone size: few; J gene: TRBJ1-6; D gene: TRBD1; CDR3 DNA: TGCGCCAGCAGCCAAGGCCTCAGGGGGCTGGGCTCACCCCTCCACTTT; CDR3 protein: CASSQGLRGLGSPLHF
V gene: TRBV18; clone size: -; J gene: TRBJ2-3; D gene: -; CDR3 DNA: TGTGCCAGCTCACCTCGAGGCACAGATACGCAGTATTTT; CDR3 protein: CASSPRGTDTQYF
V gene: TRBV7-9; clone size: -; J gene: TRBJ1-3; D gene: -; CDR3 DNA: TGTGCCAGCAGCTTCGGTGTCACGGGGGGCGCCGGCGGAAACACCATATATTTT; CDR3 protein: CASSFGVTGGAGGNTIYF
V gene: TRBV24-1; clone size: -; J gene: TRBJ1-1; D gene: -; CDR3 DNA: TGTGCCACCAGTGAACCGTTAGTGAACACTGAAGCTTTCTTT; CDR3 protein: CATSEPLVNTEAFF
V gene: TRBV19; clone size: -; J gene: TRBJ2-3; D gene: -; CDR3 DNA: TGTGCCAGTAGTATGGCCAGGGTGGTAACAGATACGCAGTATTTT; CDR3 protein: CASSMARVVTDTQYF
V gene: TRBV9; clone size: -; J gene: TRBJ2-5; D gene: -; CDR3 DNA: TGTGCCAGCAACCCCGAGGGGAGGGAGACCCAGTACTTC; CDR3 protein: CASNPEGRETQYF
V gene: TRBV7-9; clone size: many; J gene: TRBJ2-1; D gene: TRBD2; CDR3 DNA: TGTGCCAGCAGCATCGTAAGCGGGAGAAACAATGAGCAGTTCTTC; CDR3 protein: CASSIVSGRNNEQFF
V gene: TRBV6-6; clone size: -; J gene: TRBJ1-2; D gene: -; CDR3 DNA: TGTGCCAGCAGTAATGAGGGAACGATTAGCTATGGCTACACCTTC; CDR3 protein: CASSNEGTISYGYTF
V gene: TRBV2; clone size: -; J gene: TRBJ2-3; D gene: -; CDR3 DNA: TGTGCCAGCAAACAGGCTGTGGCAGATACGCAGTATTTT; CDR3 protein: CASKQAVADTQYF
V gene: TRBV5-6; clone size: many; J gene: TRBJ1-4; D gene: TRBD1; CDR3 DNA: TGTGCCAGCAGCCCAAGGACAGGGTATAGAACTAATGAAAAACTGTTTTTT; CDR3 protein: CASSPRTGYRTNEKLFF
V gene: TRBV5-1; clone size: -; J gene: TRBJ2-1; D gene: TRBD2; CDR3 DNA: TGCGCCAGCAGCAGACTAGCATCTGAGCAGTTCTTC; CDR3 protein: CASSRLASEQFF
V gene: TRBV30; clone size: -; J gene: TRBJ2-7; D gene: -; CDR3 DNA: TGTGCCTGGAACACCATCCGGGGGGCAGGGCGCATCGGCTTC; CDR3 protein: CAWNTIRGAGRIGF
V gene: TRBV5-4; clone size: few; J gene: TRBJ2-7; D gene: TRBD1; CDR3 DNA: TGTGCCAGCAGCTTTAGGGGGCAGGGGCTATGGACGAAGCAGTACTTC; CDR3 protein: CASSFRGQGLWTKQYF
V gene: TRBV9; clone size: once; J gene: TRBJ2-5; D gene: TRBD1; CDR3 DNA: TGTGCCAGCTCCCCCGAGGGGGCCCTAGAGGAGACCCAGTACTTC; CDR3 protein: CASSPEGALEETQYF
V gene: TRBV11-2; clone size: -; J gene: TRBJ2-3; D gene: -; CDR3 DNA: TGTGCCAGCAGCGTCGGGATAACGGGAGAGGACACAGATACGCAGTATTTT; CDR3 protein: CASSVGITGEDTDTQYF
V gene: TRBV29-1; clone size: -; J gene: TRBJ1-3; D gene: -; CDR3 DNA: TGCAGCGTTGAGGTTCCGGGCTCGGAGGACACCATATATTTT; CDR3 protein: CSVEVPGSEDTIYF
V gene: TRBV7-9; clone size: -; J gene: TRBJ1-2; D gene: -; CDR3 DNA: TGTGCCAGCAGCTTATCGGCGGATGGCTACACCTTC; CDR3 protein: CASSLSADGYTF
V gene: TRBV28; clone size: -; J gene: TRBJ2-7; D gene: TRBD2; CDR3 DNA: TGTGCCAGCAGTAAACCTAGCGGGAGTATCTACGAGCAGTACTTC; CDR3 protein: CASSKPSGSIYEQYF
V gene: TRBV6-1; clone size: -; J gene: TRBJ1-2; D gene: -; CDR3 DNA: TGTGCCAGCAGTTATGAAACGGGAGTTGTTAGATTT; CDR3 protein: CASSYETGVVRF
V gene: TRBV19; clone size: -; J gene: TRBJ2-3; D gene: TRBD1; CDR3 DNA: TGTGCCAGTAGTAAAAAGACAGGGAGTGACACAGATACGCAGTATTTT; CDR3 protein: CASSKKTGSDTDTQYF
V gene: TRBV5-1; clone size: -; J gene: TRBJ1-2; D gene: TRBD1; CDR3 DNA: TGCGCCAGCAGCGTTGGGACAGATTACTATGGCTACACCTTC; CDR3 protein: CASSVGTDYYGYTF
V gene: TRBV6-1; clone size: -; J gene: TRBJ2-3; D gene: TRBD2; CDR3 DNA: TGTGCCAGCAGTGGCCGGACTAGCGGGAGGGCCGGGCGGGATACGCAGTATTTT; CDR3 protein: CASSGRTSGRAGRDTQYF
V gene: TRBV6-5; clone size: few; J gene: TRBJ2-2; D gene: TRBD2; CDR3 DNA: TGTGCCAGCACGGCGGGGGGACCTACCGGGGAGCTGTTTTTT; CDR3 protein: CASTAGGPTGELFF
V gene: TRBV5-1; clone size: -; J gene: TRBJ2-7; D gene: -; CDR3 DNA: TGCGCCAGCAGCTCGACAGGGGGGGGACTAGCGTCCTACGAGCAGTACTTC; CDR3 protein: CASSSTGGGLASYEQYF
V gene: TRBV19; clone size: -; J gene: TRBJ2-7; D gene: TRBD1; CDR3 DNA: TGTGCCAGTAGCTCCCGGGACAGGGGAAGCTACGAGCAGTACTTC; CDR3 protein: CASSSRDRGSYEQYF
V gene: TRBV5-1; clone size: many; J gene: TRBJ2-1; D gene: TRBD2; CDR3 DNA: TGCGCCAGCAGCCCGGGACTAGCGGCCTTCAGGGGTGAGCAGTTCTTC; CDR3 protein: CASSPGLAAFRGEQFF
V gene: TRBV5-1; clone size: -; J gene: TRBJ1-1; D gene: -; CDR3 DNA: TGCGCCAGCAGGTTTCAGGGACAGAACACTGAAGCTTTCTTT; CDR3 protein: CASRFQGQNTEAFF
V gene: TRBV6-5; clone size: -; J gene: TRBJ1-1; D gene: -; CDR3 DNA: TGTGCCTCGGGCGAACAGGTCGTTGAAGCTTTCTTT; CDR3 protein: CASGEQVVEAFF
V gene: TRBV7-2; clone size: -; J gene: TRBJ2-7; D gene: -; CDR3 DNA: TGTGCCAGCAGCTTAGCCTCACTTACCTCCTACGAGCAGTACTTC; CDR3 protein: CASSLASLTSYEQYF
V gene: TRBV3-1/TRBV3-2; clone size: -; J gene: TRBJ1-6; D gene: -; CDR3 DNA: TGTGCCAGCAGCCAAGATCTATCTTCACGGGGTCGGCCCCTCCACTTT; CDR3 protein: CASSQDLSSRGRPLHF
V gene: TRBV12-3/TRBV12-4; clone size: -; J gene: TRBJ2-3; D gene: TRBD1; CDR3 DNA: TGTGCCAGCAGTTCCCGGACAGGGGATACGCAGTATTTT; CDR3 protein: CASSSRTGDTQYF
V gene: TRBV27; clone size: once; J gene: TRBJ1-5; D gene: TRBD1; CDR3 DNA: TGTGCCAGCAGTCTGGGACAGGGGGCGAATCAGCCCCAGCATTTT; CDR3 protein: CASSLGQGANQPQHF
V gene: TRBV5-1; clone size: once; J gene: TRBJ1-1; D gene: -; CDR3 DNA: TGCGCCAGCAGCTCGATTACAGGGACGAACACTGAAGCTTTCTTT; CDR3 protein: CASSSITGTNTEAFF
V gene: TRBV3-1/TRBV3-2; clone size: -; J gene: TRBJ1-4; D gene: -; CDR3 DNA: TGTGCCAGCAGCCCCCCCAGGAAACAGGGCAATGAAAAACTGTTTTTT; CDR3 protein: CASSPPRKQGNEKLFF
V gene: TRBV18; clone size: -; J gene: TRBJ2-7; D gene: TRBD1; CDR3 DNA: TGTGCCAGCTCAAAGGGACAGGGGGTGGCCCTTAACTACTTC; CDR3 protein: CASSKGQGVALNYF
V gene: TRBV10-2; clone size: -; J gene: TRBJ2-2; D gene: TRBD1; CDR3 DNA: TGCGCCAGCAGCAAAACAGGGGGCCTATCACGCGGGGAGCTGTTTTTT; CDR3 protein: CASSKTGGLSRGELFF
V gene: TRBV7-2; clone size: -; J gene: TRBJ1-1; D gene: -; CDR3 DNA: TGTGCCAGCAGCTTCGATAATGGACAGATGGCTTTCTTT; CDR3 protein: CASSFDNGQMAFF
V gene: TRBV7-9; clone size: -; J gene: TRBJ2-7; D gene: TRBD1; CDR3 DNA: TGTGCCAGCAGATTCGACAGGGCCGTTGAAGAGCAGTACTTC; CDR3 protein: CASRFDRAVEEQYF
V gene: TRBV18; clone size: -; J gene: TRBJ2-1; D gene: TRBD2; CDR3 DNA: TGTGCCAGCTCACCACTGGGACTAGCGGGAGCCACATCCCCAGACAATGAGCAGTTCTTC; CDR3 protein: CASSPLGLAGATSPDNEQFF
V gene: TRBV30; clone size: -; J gene: TRBJ1-2; D gene: -; CDR3 DNA: TGTGCCTGGACCCGTCAGGGCTTTGGCTACACCTTC; CDR3 protein: CAWTRQGFGYTF
V gene: TRBV10-3; clone size: -; J gene: TRBJ1-5; D gene: -; CDR3 DNA: TGTGCCATCAGTGAGTCGGGAGATTATAGCAATCAGCCCCAGCATTTT; CDR3 protein: CAISESGDYSNQPQHF
V gene: TRBV5-1; clone size: -; J gene: TRBJ1-3; D gene: -; CDR3 DNA: TGCGCCAGCAGCTGGGCCGGGAAGGGGGAAGGAAACACCATATATTTT; CDR3 protein: CASSWAGKGEGNTIYF
V gene: TRBV6-5; clone size: -; J gene: TRBJ1-2; D gene: TRBD1; CDR3 DNA: TGTGCCAGCAGTCAGACCCGGACAGGGGGGAATGGCTACACCTTC; CDR3 protein: CASSQTRTGGNGYTF
V gene: TRBV21-1; clone size: once; J gene: TRBJ2-5; D gene: -; CDR3 DNA: TGTGCCAGCAGCAAATATCGAGCGGGAGTCCAAGAGACCCAGTACTTC; CDR3 protein: CASSKYRAGVQETQYF
V gene: TRBV11-2; clone size: once; J gene: TRBJ1-4; D gene: -; CDR3 DNA: TGTGCCAGCAGCTTAAATCCGGCTAATGAAAAACTGTTTTTT; CDR3 protein: CASSLNPANEKLFF
V gene: TRBV3-1/TRBV3-2; clone size: -; J gene: TRBJ2-3; D gene: TRBD2; CDR3 DNA: TGTGCCAGCAGCCAACATGGACTAGCGGGAGGGGACAGCACAGATACGCAGTATTTT; CDR3 protein: CASSQHGLAGGDSTDTQYF